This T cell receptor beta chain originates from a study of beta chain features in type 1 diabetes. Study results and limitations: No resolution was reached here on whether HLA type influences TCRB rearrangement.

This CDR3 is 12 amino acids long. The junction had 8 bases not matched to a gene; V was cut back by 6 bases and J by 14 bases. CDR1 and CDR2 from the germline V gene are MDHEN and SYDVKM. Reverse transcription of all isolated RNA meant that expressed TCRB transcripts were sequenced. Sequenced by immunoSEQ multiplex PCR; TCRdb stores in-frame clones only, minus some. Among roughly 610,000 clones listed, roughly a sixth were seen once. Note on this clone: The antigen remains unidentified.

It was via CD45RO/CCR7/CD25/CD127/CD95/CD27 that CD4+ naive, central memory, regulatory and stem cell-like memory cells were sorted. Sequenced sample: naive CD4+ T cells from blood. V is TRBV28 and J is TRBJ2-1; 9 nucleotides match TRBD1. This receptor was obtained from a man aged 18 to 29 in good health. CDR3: CASSLTGGKKFF. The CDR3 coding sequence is TGTGCCAGCAGCCTGACAGGGGGGAAGAAGTTCTTC.